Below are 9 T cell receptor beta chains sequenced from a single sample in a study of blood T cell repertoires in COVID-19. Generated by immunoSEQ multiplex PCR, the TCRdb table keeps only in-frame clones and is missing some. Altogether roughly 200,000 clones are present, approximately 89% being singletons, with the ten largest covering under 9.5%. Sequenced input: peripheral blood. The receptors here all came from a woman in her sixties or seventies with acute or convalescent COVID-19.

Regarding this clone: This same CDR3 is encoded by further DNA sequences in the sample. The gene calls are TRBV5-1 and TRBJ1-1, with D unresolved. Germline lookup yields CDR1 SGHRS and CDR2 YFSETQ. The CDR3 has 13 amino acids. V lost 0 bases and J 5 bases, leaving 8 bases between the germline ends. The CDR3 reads CASSLVVGTEAFF. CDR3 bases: TGCGCCAGCAGCTTGGTAGTTGGTACTGAAGCTTTCTTT.

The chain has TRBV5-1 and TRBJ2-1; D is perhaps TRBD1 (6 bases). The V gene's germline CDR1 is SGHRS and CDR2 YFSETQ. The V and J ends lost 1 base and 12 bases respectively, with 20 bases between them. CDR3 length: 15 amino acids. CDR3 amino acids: CASSLSGTQRGRQFF. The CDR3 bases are TGCGCCAGCAGCTTGTCCGGGACACAGCGAGGGAGGCAGTTCTTC.

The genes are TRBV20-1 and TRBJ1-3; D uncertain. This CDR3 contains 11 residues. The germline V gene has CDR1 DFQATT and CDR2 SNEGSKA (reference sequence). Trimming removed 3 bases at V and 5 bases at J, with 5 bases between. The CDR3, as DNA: TGCAGTGCTAGGCGGCGAAACACCATATATTTT. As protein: CSARRRNTIYF.

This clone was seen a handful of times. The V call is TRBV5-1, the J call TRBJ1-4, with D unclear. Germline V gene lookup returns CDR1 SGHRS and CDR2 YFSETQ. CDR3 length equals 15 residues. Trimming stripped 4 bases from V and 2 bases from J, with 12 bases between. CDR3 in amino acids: CASSRYLGTNEKLFF. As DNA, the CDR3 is TGCGCCAGCAGCCGTTATCTCGGGACTAATGAAAAACTGTTTTTT.

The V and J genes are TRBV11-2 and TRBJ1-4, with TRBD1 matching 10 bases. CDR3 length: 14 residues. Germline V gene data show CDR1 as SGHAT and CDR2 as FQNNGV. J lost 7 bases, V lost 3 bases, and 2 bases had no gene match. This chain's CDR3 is CASSFRTGGEKLFF. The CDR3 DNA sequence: TGTGCCAGCAGCTTTCGGACAGGGGGTGAAAAACTGTTTTTT.

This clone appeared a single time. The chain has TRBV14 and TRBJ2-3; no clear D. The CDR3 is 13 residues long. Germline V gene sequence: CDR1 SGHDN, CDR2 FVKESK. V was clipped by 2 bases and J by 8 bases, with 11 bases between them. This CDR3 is CASSQNRATTQYF. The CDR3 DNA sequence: TGTGCCAGCAGCCAAAACCGAGCAACTACGCAGTATTTT.

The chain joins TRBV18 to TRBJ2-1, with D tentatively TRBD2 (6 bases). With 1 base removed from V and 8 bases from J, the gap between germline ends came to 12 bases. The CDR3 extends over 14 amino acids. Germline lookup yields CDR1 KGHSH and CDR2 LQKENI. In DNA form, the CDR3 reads TGTGCCAGCTCACCACGAAGGTCGGGGGATGAGCAGTTCTTC. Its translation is CASSPRRSGDEQFF.

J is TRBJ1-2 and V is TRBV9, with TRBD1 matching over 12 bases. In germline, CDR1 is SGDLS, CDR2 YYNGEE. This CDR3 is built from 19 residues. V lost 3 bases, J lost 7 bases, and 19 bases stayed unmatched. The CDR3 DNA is TGTGCCAGCAGCGGCCAGGGACAGGGGGCTTCCGCATCAGAAATTGGCTACACCTTC. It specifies CASSGQGQGASASEIGYTF.

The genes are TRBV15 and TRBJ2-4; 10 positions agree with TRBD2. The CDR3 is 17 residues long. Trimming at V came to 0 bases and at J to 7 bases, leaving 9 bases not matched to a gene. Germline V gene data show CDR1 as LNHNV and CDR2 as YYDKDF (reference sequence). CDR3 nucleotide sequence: TGTGCCACCAGCAGAGATAGCCTAGCGGGAGTGGGGAACATTCAGTACTTC. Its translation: CATSRDSLAGVGNIQYF.